This T cell receptor (beta chain) is drawn from a study of T-cell memory formation after mild COVID-19 (dated by TCRdb to the early 2020s). Notes on the research overall: Most TCR sequence clusters were specific to one of the two donors. T-cell clones expanding and contracting after mild COVID-19 in a couple of donors were tracked by longitudinal TCRalpha and TCRbeta repertoire sequencing. Two young, previously healthy adult volunteers made up the cohort, one male and one female.

Turning to this clonotype: This receptor's antigen is unknown. No base quality information exists; no much larger clone differs at one position.

What the research found in general, with its limitations: Contracting CD4+ clones were found mainly in CM and EM memory subsets, while CD8+ clones were enriched in EMRA. The detection of some responding clones in pre-infection memory suggests that pre-existing cross-reactive memory T cells joined the SARS-CoV-2 response. The study included only a couple of mild cases, and larger cohorts that include severe cases with pre-infection samples were judged to be necessary. SARS-CoV-2 specificity was not confirmed for the second-wave clones peaking on day 37. Balanced CD4/CD8 phenotypes were observed for clones contracting from day 15 to 85, whereas a bias towards CD4+ was observed for a second wave of clones expanding from day 15 to 37.

The germline V gene encodes CDR1 KGHSH and CDR2 LQKENI. Its CDR3 holds 18 amino acids, cysteine through phenylalanine. Only CDR3 DNA remains: 54 bases, in frame from the first base. V is cut by 3 bases and J by 0 bases, and the space between the germline ends is 17 bases. PBMCs were isolated by Ficoll-Paque density gradient centrifugation. Sequencing took place on an Illumina NovaSeq 6000. Using 5'RACE with constant-segment primers, TCRalpha and TCRbeta cDNA libraries were constructed, with sample barcodes and unique molecular identifiers added in the process. Trizol reagent was used to extract RNA from every sample. Library amplification was performed in two PCR steps, and a second sample barcode and Illumina TruSeq adapters were introduced in the second step. Libraries were sequenced on an Illumina NovaSeq with 2 x 150 bp paired-end reads. The study's processing was this. Reads were demultiplexed and collapsed into UMI-guided consensus sequences with migec v1.2.7. Using mixcr v2.1.11, UMI consensuses were aligned to TRA and TRB V and J templates and then assembled into clonotypes. A clonotype was counted as expanded or contracted only if both edgeR and NoisET called the change significant, with noise models trained on biological replicates. For edgeR calls, the cutoffs were a false discovery rate-adjusted p below 0.01 and a log2 fold-change threshold of 1. As an exploratory analysis of dynamics, max-normalized trajectories of the 1000 most abundant clonotypes were examined with PCA combined with hierarchical clustering. Separately sequenced CD4+ and CD8+ repertoires were used to assign the CD4 or CD8 phenotype of responding clones. In TCRdb, the public reads were trimmed at Q25 with fastp and aligned with MiXCR, with productive beta chains retained. Rows with a matching CDR3 protein are joined into one entry that keeps the most common DNA and genes. The V and J calls reflect TCRdb's pipeline rather than the authors' work. The sample table records approximately 570,000 distinct CDR3 sequences; around 17% of these occur just once. The top ten constitute about 12% of the sample.

Sample: PBMCs or a T cell subset sorted from them (not recorded which). This sequence was found in an adult woman who had mild COVID-19 (a few samples of this study predate the infection). The sample titles of this study are shuffled in the database, so cell type and time point are left out; the donor was told from shared clones. The chain links TRBV18 with TRBJ2-2; tentative D gene TRBD1, with 6 bases matching. The CDR3 corresponds to CASSPPAGQLTNTGELFF. The sequence in DNA is TGTGCCAGCTCACCGCCAGCCGGACAGCTAACGAACACCGGGGAGCTGTTTTTT. Reference TRBV18 and TRBJ2-2 proteins supply the regions before and after the CDR3; the full variable domain is: NAGVMQNPRHLVRRRGQEARLRCSPMKGHSHVYWYRQLPEEGLKFMVYLQKENIIDESGMPKERFSAEFPKEGPSILRIQQVVRGDSAAYFCASSPPAGQLTNTGELFFGEGSRLTVL.